The 11 T cell receptor beta chains below were found in one sample sequenced in a study of Ad26.COV2.S vaccination and SARS-CoV-2 variants. Treatment meaning: roughly 19 received Ad26.COV2.S at low or high dose, single or two shots; about five received placebo; per-sample allocation not given. Day 63 after the first vaccine or placebo injection was the time point for sampling. Method: immunoSEQ multiplex PCR; TCRdb's copy keeps in-frame clones and lacks some. The sample holds approximately 240,000 clones, 70% to 90% seen once. This material consisted of peripheral blood, taken in a trial of Ad26.COV2.S vaccine versus placebo. The receptors derive from a person between 18 and 59 years old who received the Ad26.COV2.S COVID-19 vaccine or a placebo.

The V call is TRBV4-3, the J call TRBJ2-3; the D is unclear. The CDR3 is 14 amino acids. The V and J ends lost 0 bases and 5 bases respectively, with 9 bases between them. Germline CDR1 LGHNA, CDR2 YSLEER. The CDR3 sequence: CASSQDSLVDTQYF. CDR3 nucleotides: TGCGCCAGCAGCCAAGACAGCCTGGTAGATACGCAGTATTTT.

J is TRBJ1-3 and V is TRBV5-6; D might be TRBD1 (5 bases). Trimming cost V 2 bases and J 1 base, with 7 bases left between them. CDR1 and CDR2 (germline): SGHDT, YYEEEE. The CDR3 extends over 14 amino acids. The CDR3 bases are TGTGCCAGCAGCTTCAGGGCTTCTGGAAACACCATATATTTT. It encodes CASSFRASGNTIYF. Filled out from reference TRBV5-6 and TRBJ1-3, the complete variable domain reads DAGVTQSPTHLIKTRGQQVTLRCSPKSGHDTVSWYQQALGQGPQFIFQYYEEEERQRGNFPDRFSGHQFPNYSSELNVNALLLGDSALYLCASSFRASGNTIYFGEGSWLTVV.

The V call is TRBV9, the J call TRBJ1-4; D might be TRBD1 (5 bases). With 3 bases removed from V and 0 bases from J, the gap between germline ends came to 12 bases. Germline V lookup: CDR1 SGDLS, CDR2 YYNGEE. The CDR3 loop spans 16 amino acids. The CDR3 reads CASSGGVRPTNEKLFF. In DNA, the CDR3 is TGTGCCAGCAGCGGGGGGGTGAGGCCAACTAATGAAAAACTGTTTTTT.

The V and J genes are TRBV3-1 (or the pseudogene TRBV3-2) and TRBJ2-7; D call uncertain. V was cut by 1 base and J by 2 bases, with 6 bases left in between. CDR3 length: 13 amino acids. The germline V gene has CDR1 LGHDT and CDR2 YNNKEL (reference sequence). The CDR3 loop is CASSQGATYEQYF. The CDR3 DNA sequence: TGTGCCAGCAGCCAAGGGGCCACCTACGAGCAGTACTTC.

This clone was seen a single time. The chain carries TRBV12-2 and TRBJ2-7; TRBD2, the table's D call, lacks a check against the DNA. TRBV12-2 has pseudogene status. CDR3 length: 14 residues. CDR3 protein: CASRPTPGIYEQYF. The DNA of the CDR3 is TGTGCAAGTCGCCCAACCCCCGGGATCTACGAGCAGTACTTC.

This chain connects TRBV29-1 to TRBJ2-3; 7 positions agree with TRBD2. The V gene's germline CDR1 is SQVTM and CDR2 ANQGSEA. V shed 7 bases, J shed 5 bases, and the junction held 15 bases outside the gene matches. The CDR3 covers 15 residues. Here the CDR3 reads CSAGGGRPHVDTQYF. Here the CDR3 DNA reads TGCAGCGCTGGTGGCGGGAGACCTCATGTAGATACGCAGTATTTT.

V and J are TRBV5-5 and TRBJ1-6; D is unclear. Germline loops: CDR1 SGHKS, CDR2 YYEKEE (reference sequence). Trimming removed 0 bases from V and 11 bases from J, with 12 bases in between. There are 14 residues in the CDR3. The chain's CDR3 is CASSLDVVTAPLHF. The CDR3 DNA sequence: TGTGCCAGCAGCTTGGACGTGGTCACGGCACCCCTCCACTTT.

The V gene is TRBV28, the J gene TRBJ1-5; 7 bases line up with TRBD1. This CDR3 spans 14 amino acids. The germline V gene has CDR1 MDHEN and CDR2 SYDVKM. J lost 2 bases, V lost 4 bases, and 2 bases had no gene match. For the CDR3, the DNA is TGTGCCAGCAGTTCTCAGGGGGGCAATCAGCCCCAGCATTTT. It specifies CASSSQGGNQPQHF.

The J gene is TRBJ2-1, the V gene TRBV19; D ambiguous. The V gene lost 1 base and the J gene lost 0 bases, with 10 bases spanning the gap. This CDR3 comprises 16 residues. Germline V lookup: CDR1 LNHDA, CDR2 SQIVND (reference sequence). The DNA of the CDR3 is TGTGCCAGTAGTATAGGAGGACGCAACTCCTACAATGAGCAGTTCTTC. Its protein is CASSIGGRNSYNEQFF.

The rearrangement joins TRBV5-3 to TRBJ1-2; 8 bases match TRBD1. TRBV5-3 is designated an ORF whose function remains uncertain. V dropped 1 base and J dropped 5; count of bases not matched to a gene: 7. This CDR3 has 15 amino acids. CDR3 region: CARSLSTGVGYGYTF. The DNA of the CDR3 is TGTGCCAGAAGCTTGTCGACAGGGGTGGGGTATGGCTACACCTTC.

The CDR3 nucleotides are TGTGCCAGCAGCTTAGGGGGCCCCAGGCAGGTTGAGCAGTTCTTC. Protein sequence: CASSLGGPRQVEQFF. The genes are TRBV7-2 and TRBJ2-1; a weak D match, TRBD1 (5 bases). The ends were cut back, 1 base at V and 9 bases at J, with 16 bases in the middle. CDR3 length equals 15 residues. Germline-derived CDR1 and CDR2 are SGHTA and FQGNSA. The whole variable domain, filled in from reference TRBV7-2 and TRBJ2-1, reads GAGVSQSPSNKVTEKGKDVELRCDPISGHTALYWYRQSLGQGLEFLIYFQGNSAPDKSGLPSDRFSAERTGGSVSTLTIQRTQQEDSAVYLCASSLGGPRQVEQFFGPGTRLTVL.